Shown below are 24 T cell receptor beta chains from a single sample sequenced in a study of TIL therapy for anti-PD-1-resistant metastatic lung cancer. Sequencing used immunoSEQ v3. TCRdb's copy holds only in-frame clones and misses some; the assay was immunoSEQ multiplex PCR. The sample has 55,000 to 70,000 clones, around 87% seen once. Time point indicated: pre-treatment sample, taken before nivolumab and TIL therapy. Sequenced material: blood, taken at baseline. Receptors originate from a person aged 30 to 80 with non-small cell lung cancer.

The chain joins TRBV3-1 (or the pseudogene TRBV3-2) to TRBJ2-3, with TRBD2 matching over 9 bases. This CDR3 comprises 16 residues. Germline CDR1 and CDR2: LGHDT and YNNKEL (reference sequence). Germline trimming cut 1 base from V and 4 bases from J; bases unmatched to any gene: 6. Here the CDR3 DNA reads TGTGCCAGCAGCCAAGCGGGACTAGCACAAGCAGATACGCAGTATTTT. Translation gives CASSQAGLAQADTQYF.

The J gene is TRBJ2-1, the V gene TRBV19; 11 nucleotides line up with TRBD2. This CDR3 is built from 17 residues. The junction had 8 bases not matched to a gene; V was cut back by 7 bases and J by 0 bases. The V gene's germline CDR1 is LNHDA and CDR2 SQIVND (reference sequence). CDR3 protein: CASKGLAALSSYNEQFF. Here the CDR3 DNA reads TGTGCCAGTAAGGGACTAGCGGCCTTGAGCTCCTACAATGAGCAGTTCTTC.

V is TRBV30 and J is TRBJ2-1; D may be TRBD2 (6 bases). The germline CDR1 and CDR2 sequences are GTSNPN and SVGIG (reference sequence). The CDR3 is 16 amino acids. Trimming took 5 bases from V and 5 from J, leaving 22 bases between them. CDR3 sequence: CAWARGRGSFDNEQFF. The DNA of the CDR3 is TGTGCCTGGGCGCGGGGCCGGGGAAGTTTCGACAATGAGCAGTTCTTC.

The chain has TRBV30 and TRBJ2-7; TRBD2 aligns across 11 bases. Germline V gene lookup returns CDR1 GTSNPN and CDR2 SVGIG (reference sequence). Trimming at V came to 6 bases and at J to 3 bases, leaving 4 bases not matched to a gene. The CDR3 has 13 residues. The CDR3 loop reads CACRGTSGYEQYF. In DNA, the CDR3 is TGTGCCTGTCGCGGGACTAGCGGCTACGAGCAGTACTTC.

This sequence joins TRBV11-2 and TRBJ1-6; D possibly corresponds to TRBD1 (5 bases). CDR3 length equals 16 residues. The germline V gene encodes CDR1 SGHAT and CDR2 FQNNGV. V was cut by 5 bases and J by 6 bases, with 17 bases left in between. CDR3 residues: CASSPLARAGNSPLHF. CDR3 in DNA: TGTGCCAGCAGCCCCCTAGCCAGGGCGGGTAATTCACCCCTCCACTTT.

The chain's CDR3 is CASSLWTGRGYTF. CDR3 in DNA: TGTGCCAGCAGCTTGTGGACAGGGCGCGGCTACACCTTC. This rearrangement joins TRBV5-5 to TRBJ1-2; 8 bases line up with TRBD1. CDR1 is SGHKS and CDR2 is YYEKEE in the germline V gene (reference sequence). V trimming: 1 base; J trimming: 8 bases; junction bases outside the gene matches: 4. CDR3 length: 13 residues. Full variable domain (remainder filled in from reference TRBV5-5 and TRBJ1-2): DAGVTQSPTHLIKTRGQQVTLRCSPISGHKSVSWYQQVLGQGPQFIFQYYEKEERGRGNFPDRFSARQFPNYSSELNVNALLLGDSALYLCASSLWTGRGYTFGSGTRLTVV.

This clone was recorded only once. The chain carries TRBV3-1 (or the pseudogene TRBV3-2) and TRBJ1-5, with D possibly matching TRBD1 (5 bases). The length of the CDR3 is 14 residues. Trimming left V 3 bases short and J 6 bases short, with 12 bases between. Germline loops: CDR1 LGHDT, CDR2 YNNKEL (reference sequence). The CDR3 is CASSQSGAGQPQHF. The CDR3 DNA reads TGTGCCAGCAGCCAGTCCGGGGCTGGTCAGCCCCAGCATTTT.

The rearrangement uses TRBV4-1 and TRBJ2-3, with TRBD1 as a possible D gene (6 bases). The CDR3 consists of 17 residues. Trimming took off 2 bases at V and 1 base at J, with 16 bases between the two ends. Looked up from germline, CDR1 is MGHRA and CDR2 is YSYEKL. Written as DNA, the CDR3 is TGCGCCAGCAGCCAACGGGTGACAGGCGGAGGCACAGATACGCAGTATTTT. Residues: CASSQRVTGGGTDTQYF.

J is TRBJ2-1 and V is TRBV18; D not resolved. The CDR3 loop spans 15 amino acids. Trimming pared 3 bases from V and 6 bases from J, leaving 15 bases between. Germline V lookup: CDR1 KGHSH, CDR2 LQKENI. In DNA form, the CDR3 reads TGTGCCAGCTCACCGACACCCGATAGATTCAATGAGCAGTTCTTC. This translates into CASSPTPDRFNEQFF.

The V call is TRBV29-1, the J call TRBJ1-2, with D perhaps matching TRBD1 (6 bases). V lost 7 bases to trimming and J lost 5 bases, with 17 bases between them. Germline V CDR1 and CDR2: SQVTM, ANQGSEA. CDR3 size: 13 residues. CDR3 in DNA: TGCAGCGGAGGAGGTGGGGGGCAATATGGCTACACCTTC. It encodes CSGGGGGQYGYTF.

This rearrangement joins TRBV20-1 to TRBJ1-3, with D uncertain. Germline values: CDR1 DFQATT, CDR2 SNEGSKA (reference sequence). Between the trimmed V and J ends, which lost 3 bases and 0 bases, there was a span of 6 bases. The length of the CDR3 is 13 residues. CDR3 nucleotides: TGCAGTGCTAGTCCGTCCTCTGGAAACACCATATATTTT. Its protein product is CSASPSSGNTIYF.

The J gene is TRBJ2-5, the V gene TRBV19; D remains ambiguous. V was clipped by 9 bases and J by 4 bases, with 18 bases between them. Germline V gene data show CDR1 as LNHDA and CDR2 as SQIVND (reference sequence). CDR3 length equals 14 residues. CDR3: CASAPAGLPETQYF. In nucleotides, the CDR3 is TGTGCCAGCGCCCCCGCTGGGCTCCCAGAGACCCAGTACTTC. The variable domain in full, completed from reference TRBV19 and TRBJ2-5, reads DGGITQSPKYLFRKEGQNVTLSCEQNLNHDAMYWYRQDPGQGLRLIYYSQIVNDFQKGDIAEGYSVSREKKESFPLTVTSAQKNPTAFYLCASAPAGLPETQYFGPGTRLLVL.

This chain connects TRBV7-8 to TRBJ2-5; 8 nucleotides line up with TRBD2. V was pared by 5 bases and J by 1 base, with 3 bases of the junction left unmatched. The V gene's germline CDR1 is SGHVS and CDR2 FQNEAQ. This CDR3 comprises 14 residues. The CDR3 sequence: CASSPGLAQETQYF. Here the CDR3 DNA reads TGTGCCAGCAGCCCCGGACTAGCCCAAGAGACCCAGTACTTC.

The rearrangement joins TRBV9 to TRBJ1-1, with a weak D call TRBD1 (6 bases). Per germline, CDR1 SGDLS and CDR2 YYNGEE. This CDR3 contains 15 residues. V lost 6 bases and J lost 1, with 16 bases in between. Here the CDR3 DNA reads TGTGCCAGCACCGAGACCGGGGACACGAACACTGAAGCTTTCTTT. Translating gives CASTETGDTNTEAFF.

The CDR3 DNA reads as TGTGCCAGCAGTTTACAGGATCCTAAGATTCAGTACTTC. Its translation is CASSLQDPKIQYF. The chain carries TRBV6-5 and TRBJ2-4; maybe TRBD1 (5 bases). Germline V gives CDR1 MNHEY, CDR2 SVGAGI. The V gene lost 4 bases and the J gene lost 10 bases, with 14 bases spanning the gap. The CDR3 consists of 13 residues.

The rearrangement links TRBV10-3 to TRBJ2-7; tentative D call: TRBD2 (6 bases). CDR1 and CDR2 from the germline V gene are ENHRY and SYGVKD. The CDR3 runs 13 residues. Trimming left V 11 bases short and J 0 bases short, with 14 bases between. DNA of the CDR3: TGTGCCTCGGGGGAGGCCAACTCCTACGAGCAGTACTTC. Protein: CASGEANSYEQYF.

V usage is TRBV12-3 or TRBV12-4 and J usage is TRBJ1-3; TRBD1 aligns across 8 bases. CDR3 length: 13 amino acids. V gave up 6 bases and J gave up 10 bases; unmatched junction bases: 8. CDR3 protein: CASSPGGPPTIYF. The CDR3 DNA follows: TGTGCCAGCAGCCCAGGGGGCCCCCCTACCATATATTTT.

V is TRBV4-1 and J is TRBJ1-1, with no clear D. Germline-derived CDR1 and CDR2 are MGHRA and YSYEKL. The CDR3 is made up of 12 amino acids. The V end lost 2 bases, the J end lost 6 bases, and 7 bases lay between the germline ends. This chain's CDR3 is CASSQTGSEAFF. CDR3 coding DNA: TGCGCCAGCAGCCAAACCGGATCTGAAGCTTTCTTT.

This chain joins TRBV7-2 and TRBJ2-3, with 11 bases identical to TRBD2. CDR3 length: 16 residues. J gave up 2 bases and V 6 bases, and 7 bases lay outside the gene matches. Germline V gene data show CDR1 as SGHTA and CDR2 as FQGNSA. In DNA form, the CDR3 reads TGTGCCAGCAGGGTGGGGACTAGCGGAAACACAGATACGCAGTATTTT. It specifies CASRVGTSGNTDTQYF.

This chain links TRBV5-1 with TRBJ2-2, with D uncertain. Looked up from germline, CDR1 is SGHRS and CDR2 is YFSETQ. The ends were cut back, 0 bases at V and 4 bases at J, with 13 bases in the middle. The CDR3 has 16 residues. The CDR3 nucleotides read TGCGCCAGCAGCTTGGATCGAGGCGATATCACCGGGGAGCTGTTTTTT. It translates to CASSLDRGDITGELFF.

This clone was observed a single time. This chain uses TRBV4-1 with TRBJ1-5; 8 bases match TRBD1. With 3 bases clipped from V and 6 bases from J, the junction kept 1 base outside the gene matches. The length of the CDR3 is 13 residues. Germline V CDR1 and CDR2: MGHRA, YSYEKL. The CDR3 DNA follows: TGCGCCAGCAGCCAGACAGGGGTTCAGCCCCAGCATTTT. It specifies CASSQTGVQPQHF.

The gene calls are TRBV10-3 and TRBJ2-1; TRBD2 matches at 10 bases. With V trimmed by 6 bases and J by 2 bases, 7 bases remained unmatched. The germline V gene has CDR1 ENHRY and CDR2 SYGVKD. This CDR3 contains 16 residues. As DNA, the CDR3 is TGTGCCATCAGGGAGGCCGGGACTAGCGCCTACAATGAGCAGTTCTTC. Translating it yields CAIREAGTSAYNEQFF.

V and J are TRBV5-6 and TRBJ1-5, with 9 bases matching TRBD1. In germline, CDR1 is SGHDT, CDR2 YYEEEE. The CDR3 has 16 amino acids. V trimming: 0 bases; J trimming: 2 bases; junction bases outside the gene matches: 3. CDR3 sequence reads: CASSLGQGVGNQPQHF. CDR3 in DNA: TGTGCCAGCAGCTTGGGACAGGGGGTCGGCAATCAGCCCCAGCATTTT. Filled out from reference TRBV5-6 and TRBJ1-5, the complete variable domain reads DAGVTQSPTHLIKTRGQQVTLRCSPKSGHDTVSWYQQALGQGPQFIFQYYEEEERQRGNFPDRFSGHQFPNYSSELNVNALLLGDSALYLCASSLGQGVGNQPQHFGDGTRLSIL.

This sequence joins TRBV5-8 and TRBJ2-7; D uncertain. With 3 bases removed from V and 5 bases from J, the gap between germline ends came to 15 bases. The length of the CDR3 is 14 residues. Germline V lookup: CDR1 SGHTS, CDR2 YDEGEE. The DNA of the CDR3 is TGTGCCAGCAGCTGGCCCCAAGGTGGGAACGAGCAGTACTTC. Translation: CASSWPQGGNEQYF.